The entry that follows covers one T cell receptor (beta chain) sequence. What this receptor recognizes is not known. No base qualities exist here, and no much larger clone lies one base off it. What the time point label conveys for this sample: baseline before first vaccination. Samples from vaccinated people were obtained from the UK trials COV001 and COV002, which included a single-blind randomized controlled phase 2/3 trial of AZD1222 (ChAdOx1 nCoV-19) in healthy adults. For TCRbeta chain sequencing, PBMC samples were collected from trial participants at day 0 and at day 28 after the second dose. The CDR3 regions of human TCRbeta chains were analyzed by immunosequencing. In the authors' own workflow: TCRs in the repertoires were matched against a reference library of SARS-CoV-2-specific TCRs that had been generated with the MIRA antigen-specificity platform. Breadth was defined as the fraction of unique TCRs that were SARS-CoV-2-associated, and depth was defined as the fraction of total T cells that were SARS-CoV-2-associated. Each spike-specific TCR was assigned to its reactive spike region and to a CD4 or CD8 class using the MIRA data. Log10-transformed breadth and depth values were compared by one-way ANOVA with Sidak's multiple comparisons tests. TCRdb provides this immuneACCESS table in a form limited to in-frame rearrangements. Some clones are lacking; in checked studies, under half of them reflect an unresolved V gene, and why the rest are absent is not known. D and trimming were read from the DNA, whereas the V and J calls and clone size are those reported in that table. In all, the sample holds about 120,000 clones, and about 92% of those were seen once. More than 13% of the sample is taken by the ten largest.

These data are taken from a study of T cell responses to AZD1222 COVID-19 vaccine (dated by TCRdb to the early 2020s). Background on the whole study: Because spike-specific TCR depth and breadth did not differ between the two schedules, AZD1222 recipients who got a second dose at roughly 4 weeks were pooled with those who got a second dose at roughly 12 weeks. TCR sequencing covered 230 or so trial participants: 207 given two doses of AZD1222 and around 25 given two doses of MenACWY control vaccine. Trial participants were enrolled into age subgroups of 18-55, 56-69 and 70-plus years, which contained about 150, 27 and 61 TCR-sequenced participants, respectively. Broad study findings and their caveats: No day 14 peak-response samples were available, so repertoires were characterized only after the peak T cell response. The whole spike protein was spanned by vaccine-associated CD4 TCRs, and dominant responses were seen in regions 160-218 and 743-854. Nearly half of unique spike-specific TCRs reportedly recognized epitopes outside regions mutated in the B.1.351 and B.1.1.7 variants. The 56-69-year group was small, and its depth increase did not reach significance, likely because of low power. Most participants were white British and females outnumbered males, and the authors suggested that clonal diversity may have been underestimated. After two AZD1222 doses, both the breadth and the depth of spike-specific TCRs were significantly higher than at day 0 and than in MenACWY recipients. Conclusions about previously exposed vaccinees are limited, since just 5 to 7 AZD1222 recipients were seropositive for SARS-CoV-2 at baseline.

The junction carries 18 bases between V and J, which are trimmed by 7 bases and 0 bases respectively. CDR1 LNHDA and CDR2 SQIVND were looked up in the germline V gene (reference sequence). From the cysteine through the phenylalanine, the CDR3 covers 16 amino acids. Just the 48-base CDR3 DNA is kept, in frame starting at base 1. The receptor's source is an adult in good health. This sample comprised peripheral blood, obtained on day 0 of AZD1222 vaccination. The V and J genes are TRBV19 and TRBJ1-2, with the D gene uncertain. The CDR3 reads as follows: CASTLSSVNANYGYTF. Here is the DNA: TGTGCCAGTACCCTTTCCTCTGTGAATGCTAACTATGGCTACACCTTC.